One and the same sample provided the 25 T cell receptor beta chains below, sequenced in a study of PD-1 blockade in mismatch repair-deficient tumors. Data came from immunoSEQ multiplex PCR; TCRdb stores just in-frame clones and leaves some out. The sample lists some 100,000 clones, approximately 83% seen once, with 6.3% in the top ten. The sample was peripheral blood, taken 35 to 37 weeks after starting pembrolizumab. The receptor source for this set is an adult with mismatch repair-deficient cancer.

This chain joins TRBV7-8 and TRBJ2-2, with TRBD2 matching over 7 bases. Germline V gene data show CDR1 as SGHVS and CDR2 as FQNEAQ. The V segment lost 1 base and the J segment 6 bases; nucleotides outside the gene matches: 2. The CDR3 spans 14 residues. The CDR3 loop is CASSLVTSAGELFF. The CDR3 bases are TGTGCCAGCAGCTTAGTTACTAGCGCCGGGGAGCTGTTTTTT.

The genes are TRBV10-1 and TRBJ2-2; tentatively, D is TRBD2 (5 bases). Germline CDR1 is WNHNN and CDR2 is SYGVQD (reference sequence). V was cut by 8 bases and J by 1 base, with 17 bases left in between. The CDR3 covers 16 residues. CDR3 loop: CASSQFTSGNTGELFF. The CDR3 coding sequence is TGCGCCAGCTCCCAATTTACCAGCGGGAACACCGGGGAGCTGTTTTTT.

The V and J genes are TRBV2 and TRBJ1-4; D is ambiguous. With 6 bases removed from V and 3 bases from J, the gap between germline ends came to 5 bases. Germline V gene lookup returns CDR1 SNHLY and CDR2 FYNNEI. This CDR3 is 12 amino acids long. The CDR3 region has the DNA TGTGCCAGCAGGGGAGCTAATGAAAAACTGTTTTTT. Translation gives CASRGANEKLFF.

CDR3 bases: TGTGCCAGCAGCTTCCACACGCCGACAGGGCCCGCTGAAGCTTTCTTT. Translating gives CASSFHTPTGPAEAFF. This chain joins TRBV7-9 and TRBJ1-1; 7 nucleotides match TRBD1. V gave up 3 bases and J gave up 6 bases; unmatched junction bases: 13. Germline CDR1 reads SEHNR; CDR2 reads FQNEAQ (reference sequence). The CDR3 loop spans 16 amino acids.

The chain is built from TRBV4-3 and TRBJ2-3; no clear D. The CDR3 spans 15 residues. The ends were cut back, 1 base at V and 5 bases at J, with 13 bases in the middle. Germline lookup yields CDR1 LGHNA and CDR2 YSLEER. The CDR3 DNA is TGCGCCAGCAGCCAAGGATTTGCTCTTGGAGATACGCAGTATTTT. As protein: CASSQGFALGDTQYF.

The rearrangement uses TRBV5-6 and TRBJ2-6, with TRBD1 identical over 7 bases. V lost 7 bases, J lost 11 bases, and 21 bases stayed unmatched. Germline V gene sequence: CDR1 SGHDT, CDR2 YYEEEE. This CDR3 has 17 amino acids. The CDR3 sequence: CASARLGTTGQVHVLTF. The CDR3 DNA is TGTGCCAGCGCCAGGTTAGGTACGACAGGGCAGGTCCACGTCCTGACTTTC.

Only one count was recorded for this clone. This chain uses TRBV7-2 with TRBJ2-5; 9 bases agree with TRBD2. The V segment lost 5 bases and the J segment 5 bases; nucleotides outside the gene matches: 9. The germline V gene has CDR1 SGHTA and CDR2 FQGNSA. CDR3 length: 15 amino acids. This chain's CDR3 is CASSRLGLAGETQYF. The CDR3 DNA follows: TGTGCCAGCAGCCGCTTGGGACTAGCCGGGGAGACCCAGTACTTC.

The gene calls are TRBV5-1 and TRBJ1-5, with 7 positions matching TRBD1. The V and J ends lost 4 bases and 0 bases, in that order; junction bases with no gene match: 7. This CDR3 contains 16 residues. In germline, CDR1 is SGHRS, CDR2 YFSETQ. The CDR3: CASSPGTANSNQPQHF. In nucleotides, the CDR3 is TGCGCCAGCAGCCCAGGGACAGCCAATAGCAATCAGCCCCAGCATTTT.

The gene calls are TRBV7-3 and TRBJ2-1, with D possibly matching TRBD1 (6 bases). V was clipped by 4 bases and J by 8 bases, with 18 bases between them. This CDR3 region has 15 residues. Per the germline V gene, CDR1 is SGHTA and CDR2 is FQGTGA. CDR3: CASSSQGQGTDEQFF. CDR3 nucleotide sequence: TGTGCCAGCAGCTCTCAGGGGCAAGGGACCGATGAGCAGTTCTTC.

The chain uses TRBV2 and TRBJ2-1; tentatively, D is TRBD2 (6 bases). The germline V and J ends were trimmed by 7 bases and 6 bases, with 7 bases remaining between them. In germline, CDR1 is SNHLY, CDR2 FYNNEI. This CDR3 is built from 11 residues. CDR3 nucleotides: TGTGCCAGCAAGGGACTCAATGAGCAGTTCTTC. Translated: CASKGLNEQFF.

The J gene is TRBJ2-1, the V gene TRBV7-3, with 10 positions matching TRBD2. Per the germline V gene, CDR1 is SGHTA and CDR2 is FQGTGA. CDR3 size: 15 residues. The V and J ends lost 5 bases and 7 bases, in that order; junction bases with no gene match: 8. CDR3 sequence (DNA): TGTGCCAGCAGCGCGGGACTAGCGCCTTTGAATGAGCAGTTCTTC. This codes for CASSAGLAPLNEQFF.

The chain is built from TRBV15 and TRBJ2-1; D is unclear. V was cut by 3 bases and J by 5 bases, with 11 bases left in between. Germline CDR1 reads LNHNV; CDR2 reads YYDKDF (reference sequence). This CDR3 has 14 amino acids. Written as DNA, the CDR3 is TGTGCCACCAGCAGTACTGACATCCACAATGAGCAGTTCTTC. Translated, it gives CATSSTDIHNEQFF.

The J gene is TRBJ1-2, the V gene TRBV30; D gene uncertain. There are 12 residues in the CDR3. V shed 3 bases and J shed 5 bases, with 10 bases lying between them. The germline V gene encodes CDR1 GTSNPN and CDR2 SVGIG (reference sequence). In nucleotides, the CDR3 is TGTGCCTGGAGCAGTGGGGAGTATGGCTACACCTTC. Its protein is CAWSSGEYGYTF. The variable domain in full, with the rest retrieved from reference TRBV30 and TRBJ1-2, is SQTIHQWPATLVQPVGSPLSLECTVEGTSNPNLYWYRQAAGRGLQLLFYSVGIGQISSEVPQNLSASRPQDRQFILSSKKLLLSDSGFYLCAWSSGEYGYTFGSGTRLTVV.

This clone was seen only once. CDR3 loop: CSVPSDGYNEQFF. The CDR3 DNA reads TGCAGCGTCCCCTCGGACGGCTACAATGAGCAGTTCTTC. This chain connects TRBV29-1 to TRBJ2-1; D unresolved. The CDR3 has 13 amino acids. Looked up from germline, CDR1 is SQVTM and CDR2 is ANQGSEA. Trimming left V 6 bases short and J 3 bases short, with 12 bases between.

This chain connects TRBV6-5 to TRBJ2-7; D is possibly TRBD1 (6 bases). The germline V and J ends were trimmed by 10 bases and 5 bases, with 12 bases remaining between them. Germline V CDR1 and CDR2: MNHEY, SVGAGI. The CDR3 totals 11 residues. The CDR3 is CATSQGNEQYF. The CDR3 bases are TGTGCCACTTCACAGGGAAACGAGCAGTACTTC.

This clone has only a few counts. This rearrangement joins TRBV7-2 to TRBJ2-7; 14 positions agree with TRBD2. V was clipped by 5 bases and J by 6 bases; unmatched bases: 3. CDR3 size: 14 residues. CDR1 and CDR2 from the germline V gene are SGHTA and FQGNSA. For the CDR3, the DNA is TGTGCCAGCAGCCTTGGACTAGCGGGAGGCGAGCAGTACTTC. Translation gives CASSLGLAGGEQYF.

The rearrangement uses TRBV10-3 and TRBJ1-1; TRBD1 aligns across 8 bases. The CDR3 is 13 residues long. Trimming removed 6 bases from V and 4 bases from J; junction bases left unmatched: 4. Germline CDR1 is ENHRY and CDR2 is SYGVKD. CDR3 nucleotide sequence: TGTGCCATCAGGGCTGGGACAGGCACTGAAGCTTTCTTT. Protein sequence: CAIRAGTGTEAFF.

V and J are TRBV12-5 and TRBJ1-5, with a tentative D call TRBD1 (6 bases). V lost 0 bases, J lost 5 bases, and 17 bases lay in between. This CDR3 is built from 17 residues. Germline V gene data show CDR1 as LGHNT and CDR2 as FRNRAP. CDR3 residues: CASGLVLRQGPDQPQHF. CDR3 nucleotide sequence: TGTGCTAGTGGTTTGGTACTGCGGCAGGGGCCAGATCAGCCCCAGCATTTT.

The CDR3 reads CASSYAGPGNTIYF. The CDR3 nucleotides read TGTGCCAGCAGTTACGCTGGGCCTGGAAACACCATATATTTT. The gene calls are TRBV6-5 and TRBJ1-3; D remains ambiguous. The CDR3 is 14 amino acids. The V gene's germline CDR1 is MNHEY and CDR2 SVGAGI. The ends were cut back, 2 bases at V and 2 bases at J, with 7 bases in the middle.

Concerning this clone itself: One junction end disagrees with the germline gene, perhaps due to a read error. In nucleotides, the CDR3 is TGTGCCACCAGCAGAGATTCGGGGCGGACTAATGACAAACTGTTTTTT. Its protein product is CATSRDSGRTNDKLFF. J is TRBJ1-4 and V is TRBV15; D may be TRBD1 (5 bases). Germline assignment: CDR1 LNHNV and CDR2 YYDKDF (reference sequence). The CDR3 is 16 residues long.

This clone was counted between two and nine times. The J gene is TRBJ2-3, the V gene TRBV7-3; perhaps TRBD1 as D (5 bases). V lost 2 bases and J lost 7, with 34 bases in between. The CDR3 spans 21 residues. Germline loops: CDR1 SGHTA, CDR2 FQGTGA. The CDR3 DNA reads as TGTGCCAGCAGCTTATACCCCCAGGGCGAAACCGCCTTTCAAAGCAGTAATACGCAGTATTTT. Residues: CASSLYPQGETAFQSSNTQYF. The whole variable domain, remainder taken from reference TRBV7-3 and TRBJ2-3, is GAGVSQTPSNKVTEKGKYVELRCDPISGHTALYWYRQSLGQGPEFLIYFQGTGAADDSGLPNDRFFAVRPEGSVSTLKIQRTERGDSAVYLCASSLYPQGETAFQSSNTQYFGPGTRLTVL.

The chain couples TRBV5-5 to TRBJ1-2; TRBD1 agrees at 10 bases. The germline gives CDR1 SGHKS, CDR2 YYEKEE (reference sequence). V dropped 2 bases and J dropped 5; count of bases not matched to a gene: 6. This CDR3 has 15 residues. CDR3 residues: CASSFGGTGEYGYTF. In DNA, the CDR3 is TGTGCCAGCAGCTTTGGGGGGACAGGGGAATATGGCTACACCTTC.

The CDR3 bases are TGTGCCAGCAGTGGGCGGGGAAGGTCCTACGAGCAGTACTTC. Translation: CASSGRGRSYEQYF. The gene calls are TRBV6-1 and TRBJ2-7; D is perhaps TRBD2 (6 bases). The germline V gene encodes CDR1 MNHNS and CDR2 SASEGT. CDR3 length equals 14 residues. V gave up 4 bases and J gave up 1 base, with 11 bases separating them.

In its sample, this clone was seen once. The chain uses TRBV15 and TRBJ2-1; 8 bases agree with TRBD2. The V gene end was trimmed by 1 base and the J gene end by 3 bases; junction bases not matched to a gene: 5. The germline gives CDR1 LNHNV, CDR2 YYDKDF (reference sequence). CDR3 length: 16 residues. CDR3 loop: CATSRAPSGFYNEQFF. For the CDR3, the DNA is TGTGCCACCAGCAGAGCGCCTAGCGGGTTCTACAATGAGCAGTTCTTC.

The chain uses TRBV7-2 and TRBJ2-7; 10 bases are a match to TRBD2. V was clipped by 5 bases and J by 1 base; unmatched bases: 5. CDR3 length equals 15 residues. Per the germline V gene, CDR1 is SGHTA and CDR2 is FQGNSA. CDR3 nucleotide sequence: TGTGCCAGCAGCCGTCAGCGGGAGGGATCCTACGAGCAGTACTTC. Protein: CASSRQREGSYEQYF.